This T cell receptor (beta chain) was obtained from a study of response to subunit inactivated influenza vaccine. Study results and limitations: Only a handful of new T cells, the authors suggested, are recruited with each seasonal influenza vaccination.

TCRdb called the RT-PCR reads again in MiXCR, with one record for every CDR3 protein. The sample contains fewer than 750,000 distinct CDR3 sequences, 14% of which appear only once. The table lists this clonotype with a few counts. The antigen is unknown. Trimming took 0 bases from V and 4 from J; bases not matched to a gene: 9. The CDR3 loop spans 17 amino acids. Per the germline V gene, CDR1 is DFQATT and CDR2 is SNEGSKA (reference sequence). The TCR was taken from a man aged 50 or older who received an inactivated influenza vaccine. This sequence joins TRBV20-1 and TRBJ2-2, with TRBD2 identical over 9 bases. Sequencing was performed on PBMCs from blood, taken roughly 13 days after vaccination. CDR3 region: CSARDLLAGGPTGELFF. CDR3 bases: TGCAGTGCTAGAGATCTTTTGGCGGGGGGGCCCACCGGGGAGCTGTTTTTT.